One and the same sample provided the 27 T cell receptor beta chains below, sequenced in a study of beta chain features in type 1 diabetes. As every portion of the isolated RNA was reverse transcribed, the sequencing read expressed TCRB transcripts. Repertoires were generated with immunoSEQ multiplex PCR, while TCRdb's copy carries only in-frame clones and drops some. The sample lists about 210,000 clones; roughly 11% were seen once. The sequenced material came from central memory CD4+ T cells from blood. Receptors originate from a man aged 18 to 29 in good health.

V is TRBV20-1 and J is TRBJ2-1; 8 bases fit TRBD1. The CDR3 totals 10 residues. Looked up from germline, CDR1 is DFQATT and CDR2 is SNEGSKA (reference sequence). Unmatched junction bases numbered 7, after V lost 6 bases and J lost 15 bases. The DNA for the CDR3 is TGCAGTGCGATCGGACAGGGCCGGTTCTTC. It encodes CSAIGQGRFF.

In DNA form, the CDR3 reads TGTGCCACCATCCAAGTCAATCAGCCCCAGCATTTT. Protein product: CATIQVNQPQHF. The rearrangement uses TRBV28 and TRBJ1-5; D is unclear. Germline-derived CDR1 and CDR2 are MDHEN and SYDVKM. The CDR3 is made up of 12 amino acids. Trimming shortened V by 10 bases and J by 3 bases, and 10 bases separated the two germline ends.

In the case of this clone: This is likely an artifact of a read error, given a far larger clone one base away. The chain links TRBV7-3 to TRBJ2-1; D remains ambiguous. The V gene's germline CDR1 is SGHTA and CDR2 FQGTGA. The germline V and J ends were trimmed by 2 bases and 6 bases, with 2 bases remaining between them. The CDR3 sequence is 11 residues long. CDR3 in amino acids: CASSLGNEQFF. Written as DNA, the CDR3 is TGTGCCAGCAGCTTAGGCAATGAGCAGTTCTTC.

The table lists this clone with a few counts. In nucleotides, the CDR3 is TGTGCCAGCAGCCCGGCTAGGGTCCATGGCTACACCTTC. Translated, it gives CASSPARVHGYTF. The rearrangement links TRBV7-9 to TRBJ1-2; unclear D gene. Trimming left V 5 bases short and J 6 bases short, with 13 bases between. This CDR3 has 13 amino acids. The germline CDR1 and CDR2 sequences are SEHNR and FQNEAQ (reference sequence).

The rearrangement uses TRBV6-6 and TRBJ2-7; D assignment may be TRBD1 or TRBD2 (5 bases each). Germline V gene sequence: CDR1 MNHNY, CDR2 SVGAGI (reference sequence). The CDR3 length is 13 residues. V was cut by 5 bases and J by 3 bases, with 11 bases left in between. CDR3 coding DNA: TGTGCCAGCAGTCGGGACGGTGACTACGAGCAGTACTTC. This encodes CASSRDGDYEQYF.

The chain carries TRBV27 and TRBJ1-2; D is possibly TRBD1 (6 bases). Trimming removed 0 bases from V and 4 bases from J, with 15 bases in between. The CDR3 runs 16 residues. CDR1 is MNHEY, CDR2 SMNVEV, per germline (reference sequence). The chain's CDR3 is CASSLSFMGRGYGYTF. CDR3 DNA sequence: TGTGCCAGCAGTTTATCCTTTATGGGCAGGGGCTATGGCTACACCTTC.

This clone turned up a few times. CDR3 DNA: TGTGCCAGCAGCTATGGAGGGGGCAATCAGCCCCAGCATTTT. It is translated as CASSYGGGNQPQHF. The chain combines TRBV4-2 with TRBJ1-5; TRBD1 might be the D (5 bases). V was trimmed by 5 bases and J by 2 bases, leaving 10 bases between them. The CDR3 has 14 amino acids. Germline V gene lookup returns CDR1 LGHNA and CDR2 YNFKEQ.

In this sample, this clone turned up many times. The chain is built from TRBV29-1 and TRBJ2-5; weak D call: TRBD1 (5 bases). This CDR3 region has 11 residues. Germline V lookup: CDR1 SQVTM, CDR2 ANQGSEA. This CDR3 is CSFRQQETQYF. In DNA form, the CDR3 reads TGCAGTTTCAGACAGCAAGAGACCCAGTACTTC.

The chain uses TRBV5-4 and TRBJ2-3, with TRBD2 matching 11 bases. The CDR3 is 16 amino acids. CDR1 and CDR2 (germline): SGHNT, YYREEE (reference sequence). Trimming removed 0 bases from V and 2 bases from J; junction bases left unmatched: 2. The CDR3 DNA reads TGTGCCAGCAGCTTGGGACTAGCGGGAACCACAGATACGCAGTATTTT. Translating gives CASSLGLAGTTDTQYF.

This sequence joins TRBV5-4 and TRBJ2-5; either TRBD1 or TRBD2 may supply D (5 bases each). V lost 4 bases and J 5 bases, leaving 21 bases between the germline ends. Germline CDR1 SGHNT, CDR2 YYREEE (reference sequence). The CDR3 loop spans 16 amino acids. CDR3 sequence reads: CASSPRDRLPRETQYF. CDR3 bases: TGTGCCAGCAGCCCCCGGGACCGCCTTCCTCGGGAGACCCAGTACTTC.

A few counts support this clone. The V and J genes are TRBV30 and TRBJ1-1; the D is unclear. Trimming left V 1 base short and J 3 bases short, with 6 bases between. Germline values: CDR1 GTSNPN, CDR2 SVGIG (reference sequence). The CDR3 loop spans 12 amino acids. The CDR3 coding sequence is TGTGCCTGGAGTGGACATTACACTGAAGCTTTCTTT. Its protein is CAWSGHYTEAFF.

V and J are TRBV11-2 and TRBJ2-2; D is unclear. Trimming left V 5 bases short and J 3 bases short, with 13 bases between. Germline values: CDR1 SGHAT, CDR2 FQNNGV. This CDR3 contains 15 residues. CDR3 nucleotides: TGTGCCAGCAGCAAAGAGATCCGTCACACCGGGGAGCTGTTTTTT. Protein product: CASSKEIRHTGELFF.

The chain recombines TRBV13 with TRBJ1-1, with D hard to call. Trimming removed 3 bases from V and 1 base from J, with 15 bases in between. The CDR3 runs to 16 residues. Looked up from germline, CDR1 is PRHDT and CDR2 is FYEKMQ (reference sequence). The CDR3 nucleotides are TGTGCCAGCAGCTTTGCCCCGAGAACAACGAACACTGAAGCTTTCTTT. This translates into CASSFAPRTTNTEAFF. Full variable domain (remainder filled in from reference TRBV13 and TRBJ1-1): AAGVIQSPRHLIKEKRETATLKCYPIPRHDTVYWYQQGPGQDPQFLISFYEKMQSDKGSIPDRFSAQQFSDYHSELNMSSLELGDSALYFCASSFAPRTTNTEAFFGQGTRLTVV.

The table lists this clone with many counts. The rearrangement links TRBV14 to TRBJ2-2, with TRBD2 matching over 10 bases. This CDR3 is 16 amino acids long. The V segment lost 5 bases and the J segment 0 bases; nucleotides outside the gene matches: 3. Germline-derived CDR1 and CDR2 are SGHDN and FVKESK. The CDR3 spells CASSFGLAANTGELFF. The CDR3 nucleotides are TGTGCCAGCAGCTTCGGACTAGCGGCGAACACCGGGGAGCTGTTTTTT.

This clone has more than one count but fewer than ten. J is TRBJ2-1 and V is TRBV4-2, with no clear D. Germline CDR1 and CDR2: LGHNA and YNFKEQ. The CDR3 totals 15 residues. V was shortened by 0 bases and J by 2 bases, with 8 bases between the two germline ends. The CDR3 bases are TGTGCCAGCAGCCAAGACTCAGTAACCTACAATGAGCAGTTCTTC. Protein sequence: CASSQDSVTYNEQFF.

In this sample, this clone turned up a few times. CDR3 coding DNA: TGTGCCAGTAGGGTCCAGGCCGGCACTGAAGCTTTCTTT. Translated, it gives CASRVQAGTEAFF. The V gene is TRBV7-8, the J gene TRBJ1-1; unclear D gene. Per germline, CDR1 SGHVS and CDR2 FQNEAQ. V shed 9 bases and J shed 4 bases, with 15 bases lying between them. The CDR3 sequence is 13 residues long. Together with reference TRBV7-8 and TRBJ1-1, the CDR3 gives the full variable domain: GAGVSQSPRYKVAKRGQDVALRCDPISGHVSLFWYQQALGQGPEFLTYFQNEAQLDKSGLPSDRFFAERPEGSVSTLKIQRTQQEDSAVYLCASRVQAGTEAFFGQGTRLTVV.

This clone was seen a few times. The chain employs TRBV27 and TRBJ2-1; TRBD2 aligns across 8 bases. Germline assignment: CDR1 MNHEY and CDR2 SMNVEV (reference sequence). This CDR3 has 17 residues. J gave up 4 bases and V 6 bases, and 14 bases lay outside the gene matches. The CDR3 sequence is CASSPLADPGVYNEQFF. CDR3 in DNA: TGTGCCAGCAGCCCACTAGCGGACCCTGGGGTATACAATGAGCAGTTCTTC.

The genes are TRBV7-8 and TRBJ2-7, with 8 positions matching TRBD2. Germline trimming cut 5 bases from V and 5 bases from J; bases unmatched to any gene: 11. Germline V lookup: CDR1 SGHVS, CDR2 FQNEAQ. The CDR3 has 15 residues. CDR3 DNA: TGTGCCAGCAGCCCAGTGACGGGGGGGACCCACGAGCAGTACTTC. Encoded protein: CASSPVTGGTHEQYF. The entire variable domain, with the rest obtained from reference TRBV7-8 and TRBJ2-7, is as follows: GAGVSQSPRYKVAKRGQDVALRCDPISGHVSLFWYQQALGQGPEFLTYFQNEAQLDKSGLPSDRFFAERPEGSVSTLKIQRTQQEDSAVYLCASSPVTGGTHEQYFGPGTRLTVT.

The chain couples TRBV4-1 to TRBJ2-7, with 7 nucleotides matching TRBD2. CDR3 length: 16 residues. Germline lookup yields CDR1 MGHRA and CDR2 YSYEKL. Unmatched junction bases numbered 17, after V lost 6 bases and J lost 6 bases. The CDR3 region is CASSPAGAGVSREQYF. The CDR3, as DNA: TGCGCCAGCAGTCCCGCCGGGGCGGGAGTTTCCCGCGAGCAGTACTTC.

A few counts support this clone. This rearrangement joins TRBV28 to TRBJ1-3; the D is unclear. The CDR3 is 15 residues long. Germline V gives CDR1 MDHEN, CDR2 SYDVKM. V shed 7 bases and J shed 1 base, with 14 bases lying between them. Written as DNA, the CDR3 is TGTGCCAGCATAGCAGGATTCGCGTCTGGAAACACCATATATTTT. It yields the protein CASIAGFASGNTIYF.

This clone came up many times. At the DNA level, this CDR3 is encoded by other sequences in the same sample as well. The gene calls are TRBV19 and TRBJ2-3, with 8 nucleotides matching TRBD2. V was clipped by 5 bases and J by 3 bases; unmatched bases: 7. Germline lookup yields CDR1 LNHDA and CDR2 SQIVND (reference sequence). This CDR3 contains 15 residues. CDR3 sequence reads: CASSLPSGRTDTQYF. DNA for the CDR3: TGTGCCAGTAGTTTGCCAAGCGGGAGAACAGATACGCAGTATTTT.

This chain joins TRBV30 and TRBJ2-3; 7 bases are a match to TRBD2. The CDR3 is made up of 14 amino acids. The junction had 4 bases not matched to a gene; V was cut back by 4 bases and J by 0 bases. The germline gives CDR1 GTSNPN, CDR2 SVGIG (reference sequence). DNA for the CDR3: TGTGCCTGGACTAGCGGAACTAGCACAGATACGCAGTATTTT. Translated: CAWTSGTSTDTQYF. Variable domain in full (rest from reference TRBV30 and TRBJ2-3): SQTIHQWPATLVQPVGSPLSLECTVEGTSNPNLYWYRQAAGRGLQLLFYSVGIGQISSEVPQNLSASRPQDRQFILSSKKLLLSDSGFYLCAWTSGTSTDTQYFGPGTRLTVL.

This chain links TRBV5-5 with TRBJ2-1; TRBD2 aligns across 7 bases. The CDR3 length is 16 residues. Germline lookup yields CDR1 SGHKS and CDR2 YYEKEE (reference sequence). V lost 0 bases, J lost 3 bases, and 6 bases stayed unmatched. As DNA, the CDR3 is TGTGCCAGCAGCTTGGTTCGAGCGGGATTCTACAATGAGCAGTTCTTC. Translating it yields CASSLVRAGFYNEQFF.

The sample holds many counts of this clone. CDR3 region: CASSLNVGTGNREQFF. The CDR3 DNA reads TGCGCCAGCAGCTTGAACGTGGGGACAGGGAATCGTGAGCAGTTCTTC. The chain is built from TRBV5-1 and TRBJ2-1; 9 bases fit TRBD1. V was clipped by 1 base and J by 9 bases; unmatched bases: 11. This CDR3 contains 16 residues. Germline V gene data show CDR1 as SGHRS and CDR2 as YFSETQ.

This clone was detected a few times. The rearrangement uses TRBV30 and TRBJ2-1; 11 positions agree with TRBD2. V gave up 5 bases and J gave up 6 bases; unmatched junction bases: 9. The CDR3 loop spans 15 amino acids. Germline V gene lookup returns CDR1 GTSNPN and CDR2 SVGIG (reference sequence). This chain's CDR3 is CAWGHSGRAGNEQFF. The CDR3 nucleotides are TGTGCCTGGGGTCATAGCGGGAGGGCGGGCAATGAGCAGTTCTTC.

This clone turned up a few times. This chain uses TRBV7-2 with TRBJ2-4, with D perhaps matching TRBD1 (5 bases). From germline, CDR1 is SGHTA and CDR2 FQGNSA. V lost 1 base and J 9 bases, leaving 7 bases between the germline ends. The CDR3 consists of 12 residues. The DNA for the CDR3 is TGTGCCAGCAGCTTAGATAGGGGCATTCAGTACTTC. Encoded protein: CASSLDRGIQYF.

The chain is built from TRBV5-4 and TRBJ2-7, with D unresolved. CDR1 and CDR2 from the germline V gene are SGHNT and YYREEE (reference sequence). V lost 3 bases, J lost 0 bases, and 10 bases lay in between. The length of the CDR3 is 14 residues. CDR3 protein: CASSSHFPSYEQYF. The CDR3 DNA sequence: TGTGCCAGCAGCTCGCACTTTCCCTCCTACGAGCAGTACTTC.